Here is one T cell receptor (beta chain) with its context. The PCR employed 60 Vbeta primers together with 13 Jbeta primers. Produced via immunoSEQ multiplex PCR; TCRdb's table is partial and in-frame only. The sample holds about 130,000 clones, roughly three quarters seen once. CDR1 WNHNN and CDR2 SYGVQD come from the germline V gene (reference sequence). The CDR3 contains 14 residues. V lost 6 bases and J lost 3; bases outside the gene matches: 4. The data were taken from a study of cytomegalovirus exposure and HLA in healthy donors. Input material: PBMCs. The J gene is TRBJ2-7, the V gene TRBV10-1; 11 nucleotides line up with TRBD2. This sequence originates from a woman between 18 and 30 years old in good health and CMV-seronegative. The CDR3 bases are TGCGCCAGCAGCACCGGGACTAGCGGCTACGAGCAGTACTTC. This gives the protein CASSTGTSGYEQYF.